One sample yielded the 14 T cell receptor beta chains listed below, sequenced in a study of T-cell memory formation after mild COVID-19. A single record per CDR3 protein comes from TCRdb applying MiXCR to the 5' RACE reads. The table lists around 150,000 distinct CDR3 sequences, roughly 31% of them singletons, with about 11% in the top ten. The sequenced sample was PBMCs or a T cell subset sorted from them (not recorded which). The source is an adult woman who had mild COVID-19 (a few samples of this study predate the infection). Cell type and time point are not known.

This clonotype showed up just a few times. The CDR3 coding sequence is TGTGCCAGCGGATCTAGAGGACCGAATCAGCCCCAGCATTTT. Protein product: CASGSRGPNQPQHF. V and J are TRBV6-5 and TRBJ1-5; no clear D. Trimming pared 8 bases from V and 4 bases from J, leaving 15 bases between. Germline-derived CDR1 and CDR2 are MNHEY and SVGAGI. This CDR3 contains 14 residues.

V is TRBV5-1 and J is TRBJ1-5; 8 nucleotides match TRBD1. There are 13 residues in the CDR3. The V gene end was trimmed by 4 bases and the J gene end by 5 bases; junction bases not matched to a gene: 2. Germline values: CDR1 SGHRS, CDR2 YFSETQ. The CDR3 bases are TGCGCCAGCAGCACGGACAGGGATCAGCCCCAGCATTTT. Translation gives CASSTDRDQPQHF.

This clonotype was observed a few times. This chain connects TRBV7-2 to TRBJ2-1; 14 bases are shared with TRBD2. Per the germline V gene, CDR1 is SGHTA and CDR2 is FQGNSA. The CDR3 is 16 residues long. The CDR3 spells CAEVGGLAGVQDEQFF. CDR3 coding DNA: TGTGCAGAGGTGGGGGGACTAGCGGGAGTTCAGGATGAGCAGTTCTTC.

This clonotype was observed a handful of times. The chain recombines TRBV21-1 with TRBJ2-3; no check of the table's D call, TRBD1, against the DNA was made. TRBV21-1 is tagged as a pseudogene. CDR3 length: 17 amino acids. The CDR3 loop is CASSKNAGGFITDTQYF. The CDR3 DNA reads TGTGCCAGCAGCAAAAATGCCGGGGGCTTCATTACAGATACGCAGTATTTT.

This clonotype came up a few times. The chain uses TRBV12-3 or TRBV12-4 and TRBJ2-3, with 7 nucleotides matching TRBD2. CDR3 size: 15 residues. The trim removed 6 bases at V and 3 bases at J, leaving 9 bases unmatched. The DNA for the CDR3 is TGTGCCAGCAGCCTGGGCGGGGGTCCTACAGATACGCAGTATTTT. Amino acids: CASSLGGGPTDTQYF.

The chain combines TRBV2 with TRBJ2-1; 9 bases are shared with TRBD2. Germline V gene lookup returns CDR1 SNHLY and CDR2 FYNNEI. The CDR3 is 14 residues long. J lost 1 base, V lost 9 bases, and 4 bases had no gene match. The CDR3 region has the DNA TGTGCCAGGAGAAGCGGGGGGTCCTACAATGAGCAGTTCTTC. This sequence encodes CARRSGGSYNEQFF.

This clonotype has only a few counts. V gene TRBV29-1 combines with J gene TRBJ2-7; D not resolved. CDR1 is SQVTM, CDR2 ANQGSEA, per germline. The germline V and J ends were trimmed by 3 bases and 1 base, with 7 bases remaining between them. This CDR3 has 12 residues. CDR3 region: CSVEYTSYEQYF. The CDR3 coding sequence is TGCAGCGTTGAGTACACATCCTACGAGCAGTACTTC.

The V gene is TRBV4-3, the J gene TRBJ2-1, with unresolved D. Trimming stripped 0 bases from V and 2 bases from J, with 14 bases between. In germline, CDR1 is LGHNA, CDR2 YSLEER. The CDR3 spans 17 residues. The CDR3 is CASSQDKQKEPYNEQFF. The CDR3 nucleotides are TGCGCCAGCAGCCAAGATAAGCAAAAGGAGCCCTACAATGAGCAGTTCTTC.

The CDR3 region has the DNA TGCAGCGTTTGGGGACAGGGGGCGTCCCTTGTCTATGGCTACACCTTC. Its translation: CSVWGQGASLVYGYTF. The V and J genes are TRBV29-1 and TRBJ1-2; 12 bases fit TRBD1. Germline loops: CDR1 SQVTM, CDR2 ANQGSEA. The CDR3 runs to 16 residues. With V trimmed by 5 bases and J by 4 bases, 11 bases remained unmatched.

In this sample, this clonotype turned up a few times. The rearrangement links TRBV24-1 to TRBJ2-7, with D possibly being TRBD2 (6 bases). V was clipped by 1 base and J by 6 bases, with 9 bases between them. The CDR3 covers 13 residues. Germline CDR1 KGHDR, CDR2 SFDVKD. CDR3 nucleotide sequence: TGTGCCACCAGTGATTTATGGGGAGGCGAGCAGTACTTC. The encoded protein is CATSDLWGGEQYF.

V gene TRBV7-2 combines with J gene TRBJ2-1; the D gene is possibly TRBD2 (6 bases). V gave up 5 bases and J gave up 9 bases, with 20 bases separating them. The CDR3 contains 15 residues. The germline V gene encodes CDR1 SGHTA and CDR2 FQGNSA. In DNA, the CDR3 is TGTGCCAGCAGCCCATGGAGACTAGAATTGGGTGAGCAGTTCTTC. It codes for CASSPWRLELGEQFF.

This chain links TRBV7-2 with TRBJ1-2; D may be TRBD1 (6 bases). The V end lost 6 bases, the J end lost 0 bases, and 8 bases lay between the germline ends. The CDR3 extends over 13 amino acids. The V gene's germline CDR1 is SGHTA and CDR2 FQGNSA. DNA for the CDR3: TGTGCCAGCAGGAGACAGGCTAACTATGGCTACACCTTC. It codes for CASRRQANYGYTF.

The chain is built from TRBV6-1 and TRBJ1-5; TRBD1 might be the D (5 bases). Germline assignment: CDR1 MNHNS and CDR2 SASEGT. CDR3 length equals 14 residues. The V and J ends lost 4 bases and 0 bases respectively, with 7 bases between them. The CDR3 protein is CASSGQYSNQPQHF. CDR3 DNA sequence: TGTGCCAGCAGTGGACAGTATAGCAATCAGCCCCAGCATTTT.

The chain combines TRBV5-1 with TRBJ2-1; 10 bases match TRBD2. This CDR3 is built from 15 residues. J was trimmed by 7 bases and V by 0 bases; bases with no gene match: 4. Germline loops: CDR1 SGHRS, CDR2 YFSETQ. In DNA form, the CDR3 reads TGCGCCAGCAGCTTGGTGGCTAGCGGGAGTAATGAGCAGTTCTTC. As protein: CASSLVASGSNEQFF.